This T cell receptor (beta chain) was captured in a study of CD8+CD57+ T cells in acquired aplastic anemia. Study summary: On average, sorted CD4+ and CD8+ cells gave around 3.3 ug of DNA.

This clonotype has only a few counts. The antigen is unknown. The CDR3 length is 16 residues. CDR1 and CDR2 from the germline V gene are MDHEN and SYDVKM. V lost 5 bases to trimming and J lost 6 bases, with 21 bases between them. Those patients picked for sequencing had displayed CD8+CD57+ cell expansion on flow cytometry. The enrolled patients all had severe acquired aplastic anemia. By the time of blood sampling, patients had still received no therapy. Study conclusions and caveats: The same twenty-nine CD8+ CDR3 sequences occurred in patients and in controls.

The template used for profiling TCR beta VDJ and CDR3 was genomic DNA. One entry per CDR3 protein, called by TCRdb with MiXCR from the reads. The data show over 150,000 distinct CDR3 sequences, with 47% seen just once and around 3% held by the top ten. The TCR sequence derives from a human donor with aplastic anemia. The gene calls are TRBV28 and TRBJ2-3, with D maybe TRBD1 (6 bases). The sample taken for sequencing was sorted CD4+, CD8+, or CD8+CD57+ T cells (not recorded which) from PBMCs. The CDR3 nucleotides read TGTGCCAGCAGTCCCCTGGGGGCCCCCGTTCCGGATACGCAGTATTTT. The encoded protein is CASSPLGAPVPDTQYF.